This is a list of T cell receptor beta chains from one sample in a study of blood T cell repertoires in COVID-19. Assay: immunoSEQ multiplex PCR; the TCRdb copy retains only in-frame clones and omits some. This sample has tens of thousands of clones, with 85% to 90% found just once. The sequenced sample was peripheral blood. All receptors come from a woman aged 80 or over with active or convalescent COVID-19. The CDR3 runs from the conserved cysteine through the conserved F or W. A D gene is named only where the DNA matches it firmly. Clone size is shown for a subset of rows, as once, few, many or a class of expanded clone.

>TRBJ1-5|-|TRBV28|-
CASSPQSRGNQPQHF
TGTGCCAGCAGCCCCCAATCCCGCGGCAATCAGCCCCAGCATTTT
>TRBJ2-7|-|TRBV10-3|TRBD2
CAISEVGGGYEQYF
TGTGCCATCAGTGAAGTGGGCGGGGGCTACGAGCAGTACTTC
>TRBJ2-2|-|TRBV11-2|TRBD1
CASSLDRTRQGADTGELFF
TGTGCCAGCAGCTTAGATAGGACCCGACAGGGGGCAGACACCGGGGAGCTGTTTTTT
>TRBJ2-1|-|TRBV11-2|TRBD2
CASSRHGTSGDNEQFF
TGTGCCAGCAGCCGACACGGGACTAGCGGGGACAATGAGCAGTTCTTC
>TRBJ1-6|-|TRBV28|-
CASSLGQGRHSPLHF
TGTGCCAGCAGTTTGGGGCAGGGGCGGCATTCACCCCTCCACTTT
>TRBJ1-5|-|TRBV19|-
CASSMDTGNQPQHF
TGTGCCAGTAGTATGGACACGGGCAATCAGCCCCAGCATTTT
>TRBJ1-4|-|TRBV28|TRBD1
CASSSGGSTNEKLFF
TGTGCCAGCAGCTCAGGGGGCAGCACTAATGAAAAACTGTTTTTT
>TRBJ1-1|-|TRBV29-1|-
CSVRGTNTEAFF
TGCAGCGTTAGAGGCACGAACACTGAAGCTTTCTTT
>TRBJ1-2|-|TRBV27|TRBD1
CASSLSMAAGGNGYTF
TGTGCCAGCAGTTTATCAATGGCGGCAGGGGGCAATGGCTACACCTTC
>TRBJ2-7|-|TRBV27|TRBD2
CASSSGLAIYEQYF
TGTGCCAGCAGCTCGGGACTAGCCATCTACGAGCAGTACTTC
>TRBJ2-3|-|TRBV18|-
CASSPAGAPTDTQYF
TGTGCCAGCTCACCCGCAGGGGCTCCCACAGATACGCAGTATTTT
>TRBJ2-7|-|TRBV6-5|TRBD1
CASSTGQSYYEQYF
TGTGCCAGCAGCACGGGACAGAGTTACTACGAGCAGTACTTC
>TRBJ2-7|once|TRBV7-9|TRBD2
CASSPAVAGIYEQYF
TGTGCCAGCAGCCCGGCGGTAGCGGGCATCTACGAGCAGTACTTC
>TRBJ2-7|-|TRBV24-1|TRBD1
CATSDQGQQQYF
TGTGCCACCAGTGACCAGGGACAGCAGCAGTACTTC
>TRBJ2-1|-|TRBV19|TRBD2
CASSPSGSSGEQFF
TGTGCCAGTAGTCCTAGCGGGAGTAGCGGTGAGCAGTTCTTC
>TRBJ1-5|-|TRBV27|TRBD1
CASSFLTGTGARNQPQHF
TGTGCCAGCAGTTTTTTAACCGGGACAGGGGCAAGGAATCAGCCCCAGCATTTT
>TRBJ2-1|-|TRBV3-1/TRBV3-2|-
CASSQSDRDEQFF
TGTGCCAGCAGCCAATCCGATAGAGATGAGCAATTCTTC